The 23 T cell receptor beta chains in this list originate from one sample, sequenced in a study of cytomegalovirus exposure and HLA in healthy donors. The primer mix had 60 Vbeta and 13 Jbeta primers. Generated by immunoSEQ multiplex PCR, the TCRdb table keeps only in-frame clones and is missing some. The sample consists of roughly 240,000 clones, 85% of them appearing once. The sequenced material came from PBMCs. The receptor source for this set is a girl aged 2-15 years in good health and CMV-seronegative.

This clone occurred once. The chain recombines TRBV5-1 with TRBJ2-1, with TRBD2 matching over 15 bases. The CDR3 is 19 residues long. Germline V gene data show CDR1 as SGHRS and CDR2 as YFSETQ. V lost 4 bases to trimming and J lost 0 bases; unmatched junction nucleotides: 8. CDR3 bases: TGCGCCAGCAGCGTCGGGACTAGCGGGAGGACTGGCTCCTACAATGAGCAGTTCTTC. Translated: CASSVGTSGRTGSYNEQFF. The full variable domain, completed using reference TRBV5-1 and TRBJ2-1, is KAGVTQTPRYLIKTRGQQVTLSCSPISGHRSVSWYQQTPGQGLQFLFEYFSETQRNKGNFPGRFSGRQFSNSRSEMNVSTLELGDSALYLCASSVGTSGRTGSYNEQFFGPGTRLTVL.

J is TRBJ2-5 and V is TRBV19, with a possible D match to TRBD2 (6 bases). CDR3 length: 12 residues. The germline gives CDR1 LNHDA, CDR2 SQIVND (reference sequence). Between the trimmed V and J ends, which lost 4 bases and 5 bases, there was a span of 8 bases. The CDR3 reads CASSKEGETQYF. The CDR3, as DNA: TGTGCCAGTAGTAAGGAGGGGGAGACCCAGTACTTC. Variable domain in full (rest from reference TRBV19 and TRBJ2-5): DGGITQSPKYLFRKEGQNVTLSCEQNLNHDAMYWYRQDPGQGLRLIYYSQIVNDFQKGDIAEGYSVSREKKESFPLTVTSAQKNPTAFYLCASSKEGETQYFGPGTRLLVL.

The chain couples TRBV27 to TRBJ2-1, with TRBD2 as a possible D gene (5 bases). Germline V lookup: CDR1 MNHEY, CDR2 SMNVEV (reference sequence). The V and J ends lost 7 bases and 2 bases respectively, with 12 bases between them. The CDR3 consists of 14 residues. The CDR3 region is CASTPGTAYNEQFF. The CDR3 DNA follows: TGTGCCAGCACCCCGGGAACCGCCTACAATGAGCAGTTCTTC.

This clone has just a few counts. The chain employs TRBV25-1 and TRBJ2-3; perhaps TRBD1 as D (5 bases). V lost 6 bases and J 10 bases, leaving 17 bases between the germline ends. Germline V gives CDR1 MGHDK, CDR2 SYGVNS. The length of the CDR3 is 13 residues. DNA for the CDR3: TGTGCCAGCAGAGCTCATAGTAGGGGTGCGCAGTATTTT. Amino acids: CASRAHSRGAQYF. The full variable domain, completed using reference TRBV25-1 and TRBJ2-3, is EADIYQTPRYLVIGTGKKITLECSQTMGHDKMYWYQQDPGMELHLIHYSYGVNSTEKGDLSSESTVSRIRTEHFPLTLESARPSHTSQYLCASRAHSRGAQYFGPGTRLTVL.

This clone appeared a single time. The chain has TRBV2 and TRBJ2-1; perhaps TRBD2 as D (7 bases). CDR3 length: 14 amino acids. Trimming removed 7 bases from V and 6 bases from J, with 16 bases in between. Germline V gene lookup returns CDR1 SNHLY and CDR2 FYNNEI. The CDR3 coding sequence is TGTGCCAGCACCGATGGCGGGGGCGGCAATGAGCAGTTCTTC. Protein product: CASTDGGGGNEQFF.

The chain employs TRBV2 and TRBJ2-3; possible D gene TRBD2, 5 bases. V lost 7 bases and J lost 10, with 12 bases in between. CDR3 length: 11 amino acids. Germline V gene lookup returns CDR1 SNHLY and CDR2 FYNNEI. The CDR3 sequence is CASISGWAQYF. Written as DNA, the CDR3 is TGTGCCAGCATCTCGGGGTGGGCGCAGTATTTT.

The DNA for the CDR3 is TGTGCCAGCAGCTCCGGGACAGGTTACAATGAGCAGTTCTTC. It yields the protein CASSSGTGYNEQFF. The chain carries TRBV7-3 and TRBJ2-1; 8 nucleotides align to TRBD1. The CDR3 sequence is 14 residues long. Germline V gene data show CDR1 as SGHTA and CDR2 as FQGTGA. J gave up 4 bases and V 4 bases, and 3 bases lay outside the gene matches.

The gene calls are TRBV6-5 and TRBJ1-1, with a possible D match to TRBD1 (5 bases). Deletions cut 5 bases from V and 1 base from J, with 14 bases between. CDR3 size: 15 residues. Germline CDR1 reads MNHEY; CDR2 reads SVGAGI. For the CDR3, the DNA is TGTGCCAGCAGTCAACGAGACGGACAGAACACTGAAGCTTTCTTT. Translated: CASSQRDGQNTEAFF.

The chain combines TRBV30 with TRBJ1-1; 7 bases are a match to TRBD1. CDR3 length equals 13 residues. With 1 base clipped from V and 8 bases from J, the junction kept 7 bases outside the gene matches. Germline lookup yields CDR1 GTSNPN and CDR2 SVGIG (reference sequence). The CDR3 nucleotides are TGTGCCTGGAGTGCCGACCGACAGGGCGAAGCTTTCTTT. It encodes CAWSADRQGEAFF.

This chain connects TRBV30 to TRBJ1-5, with D perhaps TRBD1 (6 bases). The length of the CDR3 is 14 residues. Per the germline V gene, CDR1 is GTSNPN and CDR2 is SVGIG (reference sequence). V lost 3 bases and J 4 bases, leaving 13 bases between the germline ends. The CDR3 DNA follows: TGTGCCTGGAGCCCGGACAGCCTAAATCAGCCCCAGCATTTT. Its protein product is CAWSPDSLNQPQHF.

The CDR3 DNA is TGTGCCAGCAGCCCCAGGGGGTACAATGAGCAGTTCTTC. Translating gives CASSPRGYNEQFF. The chain combines TRBV7-8 with TRBJ2-1, with 7 positions matching TRBD1. V lost 5 bases, J lost 4 bases, and 2 bases stayed unmatched. In germline, CDR1 is SGHVS, CDR2 FQNEAQ. This CDR3 is 13 amino acids long.

This clone was recorded only once. V is TRBV4-1 and J is TRBJ2-3, with 7 bases matching TRBD2. Germline CDR1 is MGHRA and CDR2 is YSYEKL. V lost 3 bases and J lost 2; bases outside the gene matches: 11. This CDR3 contains 17 residues. The CDR3 DNA is TGCGCCAGCAGCCACAGGGTAGCGGGCCCTATCACAGATACGCAGTATTTT. Translation: CASSHRVAGPITDTQYF.

The chain uses TRBV11-2 and TRBJ1-2, with unresolved D. V was shortened by 3 bases and J by 2 bases, with 7 bases between the two germline ends. The CDR3 length is 13 residues. Germline V CDR1 and CDR2: SGHAT, FQNNGV. CDR3 sequence (DNA): TGTGCCAGCAGCTTTAGTCGAAACTATGGCTACACCTTC. This sequence encodes CASSFSRNYGYTF.

The chain carries TRBV2 and TRBJ1-1; weak D call: TRBD1 (5 bases). Trimming stripped 7 bases from V and 2 bases from J, with 17 bases between. The CDR3 has 15 residues. In germline, CDR1 is SNHLY, CDR2 FYNNEI. The CDR3 loop is CASIEGGATNTEAFF. CDR3 in DNA: TGTGCCAGCATCGAGGGAGGGGCCACCAACACTGAAGCTTTCTTT. Complete variable domain (other parts from reference TRBV2 and TRBJ1-1): EPEVTQTPSHQVTQMGQEVILRCVPISNHLYFYWYRQILGQKVEFLVSFYNNEISEKSEIFDDQFSVERPDGSNFTLKIRSTKLEDSAMYFCASIEGGATNTEAFFGQGTRLTVV.

The gene calls are TRBV6-1 and TRBJ2-1; 9 bases line up with TRBD2. Germline assignment: CDR1 MNHNS and CDR2 SASEGT. The J segment lost 8 bases and the V segment lost 6 bases, leaving 2 bases of the junction unmatched. The CDR3 spans 12 residues. The chain's CDR3 is CASSERGDEQFF. The CDR3 DNA is TGTGCCAGCAGCGAGCGGGGGGATGAGCAGTTCTTC.

This chain links TRBV1 with TRBJ1-3. TRBV1 is marked as a pseudogene. The length of the CDR3 is 15 residues. The CDR3 loop is CTSSRRTSDGNTIYF. The CDR3 DNA is TGCACCAGCAGCCGGCGGACTTCGGATGGAAACACCATATATTTT.

The V call is TRBV5-5, the J call TRBJ2-6, with 9 bases that match TRBD2. The CDR3 is 17 residues long. Germline CDR1 and CDR2: SGHKS and YYEKEE (reference sequence). The V and J ends lost 0 bases and 4 bases, in that order; junction bases with no gene match: 5. CDR3 loop: CASSLARLAAGANVLTF. The CDR3 DNA is TGTGCCAGCAGCTTGGCCCGACTAGCGGCCGGGGCCAACGTCCTGACTTTC.

The V gene is TRBV5-1, the J gene TRBJ2-1; TRBD2 aligns across 8 bases. V was clipped by 3 bases and J by 2 bases; unmatched bases: 4. The CDR3 extends over 15 amino acids. The germline V gene has CDR1 SGHRS and CDR2 YFSETQ. Here the CDR3 reads CASSWTGGTYNEQFF. In DNA, the CDR3 is TGCGCCAGCAGCTGGACGGGGGGGACCTACAATGAGCAGTTCTTC.

The chain employs TRBV6-5 and TRBJ2-5, with D maybe TRBD2 (5 bases). Germline values: CDR1 MNHEY, CDR2 SVGAGI. The CDR3 loop spans 12 amino acids. Trimming shortened V by 2 bases and J by 4 bases, and 5 bases separated the two germline ends. The CDR3 nucleotides are TGTGCCAGCAGTTACGCGGGAGAGACCCAGTACTTC. It is translated as CASSYAGETQYF.

As to this clone: Within the sample, other DNA sequences also encode this same CDR3. This sequence joins TRBV19 and TRBJ1-1; D gene ambiguous. The V end lost 9 bases, the J end lost 7 bases, and 18 bases lay between the germline ends. The CDR3 totals 13 residues. Germline CDR1 LNHDA, CDR2 SQIVND (reference sequence). The CDR3 loop is CASLTGVTNEAFF. The CDR3, as DNA: TGTGCCAGCTTGACGGGAGTTACAAATGAAGCTTTCTTT.

This clone came up a few times. V gene TRBV14 combines with J gene TRBJ1-1, with D hard to call. This CDR3 is 12 amino acids long. V was trimmed by 1 base and J by 4 bases, leaving 4 bases between them. CDR1 and CDR2 from the germline V gene are SGHDN and FVKESK. CDR3 in DNA: TGTGCCAGCAGCCAAGGAGGCACTGAAGCTTTCTTT. Its protein is CASSQGGTEAFF. Combining the CDR3 with reference TRBV14 and TRBJ1-1 gives the whole variable domain EAGVTQFPSHSVIEKGQTVTLRCDPISGHDNLYWYRRVMGKEIKFLLHFVKESKQDESGMPNNRFLAERTGGTYSTLKVQPAELEDSGVYFCASSQGGTEAFFGQGTRLTVV.

The chain links TRBV19 to TRBJ1-2, with D perhaps matching TRBD1 (5 bases). CDR1 LNHDA and CDR2 SQIVND come from the germline V gene (reference sequence). V was trimmed by 5 bases and J by 4 bases, leaving 11 bases between them. This CDR3 spans 13 amino acids. CDR3 coding DNA: TGTGCCAGTAGTCCCAGGGTAGGCTATGGCTACACCTTC. Its translation: CASSPRVGYGYTF.

CDR3 coding DNA: TGTGCCAGCAGCTCATGGGACAGGGGCAATGAGCAGTTCTTC. Its translation: CASSSWDRGNEQFF. The chain is built from TRBV7-9 and TRBJ2-1; 10 bases match TRBD1. Germline lookup yields CDR1 SEHNR and CDR2 FQNEAQ (reference sequence). CDR3 size: 14 residues. With 4 bases clipped from V and 6 bases from J, the junction kept 3 bases outside the gene matches.